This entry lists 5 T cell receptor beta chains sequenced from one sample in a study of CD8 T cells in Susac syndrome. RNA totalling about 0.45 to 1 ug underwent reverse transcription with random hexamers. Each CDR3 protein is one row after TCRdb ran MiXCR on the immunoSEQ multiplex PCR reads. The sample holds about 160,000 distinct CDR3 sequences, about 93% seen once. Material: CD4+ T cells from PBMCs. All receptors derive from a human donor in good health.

The CDR3 DNA sequence: TGTGCCAGCAGCTTGGGGCCTCATAGCAATCAGCCCCAGCATTTT. Protein: CASSLGPHSNQPQHF. This chain connects TRBV5-4 to TRBJ1-5, with D unclear. The CDR3 sequence is 15 residues long. Germline CDR1 SGHNT, CDR2 YYREEE (reference sequence). The V gene lost 0 bases and the J gene lost 0 bases, with 7 bases spanning the gap. The complete variable domain, with remaining parts taken from reference TRBV5-4 and TRBJ1-5, reads ETGVTQSPTHLIKTRGQQVTLRCSSQSGHNTVSWYQQALGQGPQFIFQYYREEENGRGNFPPRFSGLQFPNYSSELNVNALELDDSALYLCASSLGPHSNQPQHFGDGTRLSIL.

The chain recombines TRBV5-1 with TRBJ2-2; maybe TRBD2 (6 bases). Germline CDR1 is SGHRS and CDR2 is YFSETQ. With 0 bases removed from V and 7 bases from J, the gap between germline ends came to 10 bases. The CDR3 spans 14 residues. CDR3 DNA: TGCGCCAGCAGCTTGGATCCAGCGGGCGGGGAGCTGTTTTTT. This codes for CASSLDPAGGELFF.

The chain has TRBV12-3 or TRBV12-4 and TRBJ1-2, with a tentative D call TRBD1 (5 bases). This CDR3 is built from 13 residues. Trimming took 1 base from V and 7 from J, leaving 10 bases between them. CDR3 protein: CASSLGPGLGYTF. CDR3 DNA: TGTGCCAGCAGTTTAGGTCCAGGGCTTGGCTACACCTTC.

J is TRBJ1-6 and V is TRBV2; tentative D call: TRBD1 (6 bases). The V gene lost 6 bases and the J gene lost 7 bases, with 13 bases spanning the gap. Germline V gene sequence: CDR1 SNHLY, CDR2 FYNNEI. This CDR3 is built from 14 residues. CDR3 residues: CASREGGVNSPLHF. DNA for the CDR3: TGTGCCAGCAGAGAGGGGGGAGTAAATTCACCCCTCCACTTT.

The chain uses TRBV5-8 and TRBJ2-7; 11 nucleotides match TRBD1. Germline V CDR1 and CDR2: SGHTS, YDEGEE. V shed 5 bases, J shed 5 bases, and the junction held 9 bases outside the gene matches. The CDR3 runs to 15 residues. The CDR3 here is CASRGEGQGANEQYF. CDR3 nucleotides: TGTGCCAGCAGGGGAGAAGGACAGGGGGCTAACGAGCAGTACTTC.